This record looks at one T cell receptor beta chain sequence and its context. Its ends do not fully match the called genes, so a read error is possible. A modified ARM-PCR protocol with three rounds of nested PCR amplified TCRbeta. TCRdb ran MiXCR on the multiplex PCR reads and lists one entry per CDR3 protein. The sample has almost 75,000 distinct CDR3 sequences, around 70% seen once. The record originates from a study of tumor and adjacent non-tumor tissue in lung cancer. Study-wide background: Patients were aged about 31 to 85, roughly nine men and roughly 5 women, stage I to III.

This sample's RNA came from whole unsorted tissue. Distant lung tissue was collected more than 3 cm away from the tumor edge. The sample consisted of distant non-tumor lung tissue. This receptor was obtained from a woman in her forties or fifties with non-small cell lung cancer.

The DNA of the CDR3 is TGTAGCGTTGCACCCGTGCGGACATTAAGTAATGAGCAGTCCTTC. This gives the protein CSVAPVRTLSNEQSF. The rearrangement joins TRBV29-1 to TRBJ2-1, with D tentatively TRBD1 or TRBD2 (5 bases each). The CDR3 is 15 residues long. The V gene's germline CDR1 is SQVTM and CDR2 ANQGSEA.